This entry lists 11 T cell receptor beta chains sequenced from one sample in a study of blood T cells in healthy people across ages. A second PCR, run for about 7 to 11 cycles, used a sample-barcoded 5' primer plus a J-beta primer mix. Each CDR3 protein gets one entry after TCRdb re-called the 5' RACE reads with MiXCR. Altogether under 1,100,000 distinct CDR3 sequences are present, around 25% being singletons, with the ten largest covering around 0.75%. The same data also went into a second study, on T cells of mothers and their children.

The sequenced sample consisted of blood. These receptors were obtained from a girl aged 2-9 years in good health.

The chain uses TRBV28 and TRBJ2-5, with unresolved D. This CDR3 has 14 amino acids. In germline, CDR1 is MDHEN, CDR2 SYDVKM. V lost 3 bases and J 1 base, leaving 9 bases between the germline ends. The CDR3, as DNA: TGTGCCAGCAGTTTGCCCCCCCCCCAAGAGACCCAGTACTTC. This translates into CASSLPPPQETQYF.

The table lists this clonotype with a few counts. V usage is TRBV6-5 and J usage is TRBJ2-5; no definite D call. The V gene's germline CDR1 is MNHEY and CDR2 SVGAGI. The ends were cut back, 0 bases at V and 5 bases at J, with 10 bases in the middle. This CDR3 comprises 14 residues. This CDR3 is CASSYSQVRETQYF. The CDR3, as DNA: TGTGCCAGCAGTTACTCGCAGGTTAGGGAGACCCAGTACTTC.

The chain employs TRBV4-1 and TRBJ2-1; 8 bases line up with TRBD2. The V gene end was trimmed by 3 bases and the J gene end by 13 bases; junction bases not matched to a gene: 14. The CDR3 has 15 amino acids. The germline V gene encodes CDR1 MGHRA and CDR2 YSYEKL. This CDR3 is CASSQPPGGQLIQFF. CDR3 nucleotide sequence: TGCGCCAGCAGCCAGCCCCCGGGGGGGCAATTGATTCAGTTCTTC.

This clonotype was seen only a few times. The gene calls are TRBV29-1 and TRBJ2-3, with TRBD2 matching over 7 bases. Germline V gene data show CDR1 as SQVTM and CDR2 as ANQGSEA. The trim removed 3 bases at V and 4 bases at J, leaving 4 bases unmatched. The CDR3 runs to 13 residues. The CDR3 is CSVEREIADTQYF. CDR3 DNA sequence: TGCAGCGTTGAGCGGGAGATCGCAGATACGCAGTATTTT.

CDR3 region: CSAEGGHLYEQYF. The CDR3 DNA reads TGCAGTGCTGAGGGGGGACACCTCTACGAGCAGTACTTC. The J gene is TRBJ2-7, the V gene TRBV20-1; D may correspond to TRBD1 or TRBD2 (6 bases each). Germline V lookup: CDR1 DFQATT, CDR2 SNEGSKA (reference sequence). The CDR3 is 13 amino acids. V lost 5 bases and J 3 bases, leaving 14 bases between the germline ends.

The chain joins TRBV29-1 to TRBJ2-1, with D hard to call. The CDR3 covers 10 residues. Germline loops: CDR1 SQVTM, CDR2 ANQGSEA. CDR3 sequence: CVNPGNEQFF. The CDR3 nucleotides read TGCGTCAACCCGGGTAACGAGCAGTTCTTC.

This clonotype was recorded a few times. The chain has TRBV7-9 and TRBJ2-5; 7 nucleotides match TRBD2. Per germline, CDR1 SEHNR and CDR2 FQNEAQ (reference sequence). Losses at the gene ends were 5 bases for V and 4 bases for J; bases not matched to a gene: 4. The CDR3 has 13 amino acids. DNA for the CDR3: TGTGCCAGCAGCCCGACTAGCATAGAGACCCAGTACTTC. Translating it yields CASSPTSIETQYF.

The chain links TRBV28 to TRBJ1-4; no definite D call. V was shortened by 6 bases and J by 7 bases, with 12 bases between the two germline ends. Per the germline V gene, CDR1 is MDHEN and CDR2 is SYDVKM. There are 13 residues in the CDR3. CDR3 sequence: CASSPHLGEKLFF. DNA for the CDR3: TGTGCCAGCAGCCCCCACCTCGGTGAAAAACTGTTTTTT. Full variable domain (rest looked up from reference TRBV28 and TRBJ1-4): DVKVTQSSRYLVKRTGEKVFLECVQDMDHENMFWYRQDPGLGLRLIYFSYDVKMKEKGDIPEGYSVSREKKERFSLILESASTNQTSMYLCASSPHLGEKLFFGSGTQLSVL.

The chain carries TRBV11-2 and TRBJ2-1; D gene uncertain. The CDR3 contains 17 residues. Germline CDR1 is SGHAT and CDR2 is FQNNGV. The V end lost 4 bases, the J end lost 0 bases, and 16 bases lay between the germline ends. The CDR3 is CASSSIAWSYSYNEQFF. CDR3 in DNA: TGTGCCAGCAGCTCCATAGCTTGGTCCTACTCCTACAATGAGCAGTTCTTC.

The chain carries TRBV28 and TRBJ2-5, with D possibly being TRBD1 (6 bases). The J call may be mistaken, given a closer DNA end match to TRBJ2-1. CDR1 is MDHEN and CDR2 is SYDVKM in the germline V gene. CDR3 length: 15 amino acids. The CDR3, as DNA: TGTGCCAGCAGTTACCCCGGAAGGGGGAAGCATGAGCAGTTCTTC. Protein: CASSYPGRGKHEQFF.

The chain combines TRBV12-3 or TRBV12-4 with TRBJ2-5; no reliable D call. The CDR3 consists of 14 residues. V dropped 3 bases and J dropped 1 base, with 9 bases sitting between them. CDR3: CASSFKGIQETQYF. DNA of the CDR3: TGTGCCAGCAGTTTTAAGGGCATCCAAGAGACCCAGTACTTC.